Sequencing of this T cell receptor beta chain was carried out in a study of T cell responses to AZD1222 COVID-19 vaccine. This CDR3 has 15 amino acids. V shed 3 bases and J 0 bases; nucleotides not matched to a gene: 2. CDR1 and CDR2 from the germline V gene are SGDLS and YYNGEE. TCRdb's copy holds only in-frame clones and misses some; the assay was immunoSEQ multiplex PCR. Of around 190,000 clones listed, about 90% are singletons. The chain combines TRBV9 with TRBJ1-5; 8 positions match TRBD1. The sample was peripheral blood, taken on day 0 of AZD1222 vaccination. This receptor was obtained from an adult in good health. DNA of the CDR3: TGTGCCAGCAGCGAGGGACAGGCTAGCAATCAGCCCCAGCATTTT. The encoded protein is CASSEGQASNQPQHF. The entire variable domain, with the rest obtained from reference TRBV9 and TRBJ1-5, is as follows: DSGVTQTPKHLITATGQRVTLRCSPRSGDLSVYWYQQSLDQGLQFLIQYYNGEERAKGNILERFSAQQFPDLHSELNLSSLELGDSALYFCASSEGQASNQPQHFGDGTRLSIL.